The sequence of this TCR beta chain was determined in a study of blood T cell repertoires in COVID-19. Across the whole study: Acute and convalescent COVID-19 samples came from the United States, Italy and Spain. PBMCs, B-cell-depleted T cells, or T cells provided the cDNA or gDNA that made up the material.

V was trimmed by 0 bases and J by 8 bases, leaving 13 bases between them. The CDR3 contains 14 residues. The authors' processing: Amplification with reference gene primers provided the estimates of nucleated cell counts. Assay used: immunoSEQ multiplex PCR; TCRdb lists only in-frame clones, some missing. That table gives V, J and clone size, and the DNA gave D and trimming. The repertoire has over 130,000 clones, roughly 85% of them found once; the top ten carry 2.5% to 3.5%. This clone was counted once. The rearrangement uses TRBV23-1 and TRBJ1-1; D is undetermined. TRBV23-1 is recorded as an ORF, its role being uncertain. The origin of this receptor is a man in his forties or fifties with acute or convalescent COVID-19. The sample comprised peripheral blood. The CDR3 DNA reads as TGCGCCAGCAGTCAATCGGAGGGTGTGGGAGAAGCTTTCTTT. It translates to CASSQSEGVGEAFF.